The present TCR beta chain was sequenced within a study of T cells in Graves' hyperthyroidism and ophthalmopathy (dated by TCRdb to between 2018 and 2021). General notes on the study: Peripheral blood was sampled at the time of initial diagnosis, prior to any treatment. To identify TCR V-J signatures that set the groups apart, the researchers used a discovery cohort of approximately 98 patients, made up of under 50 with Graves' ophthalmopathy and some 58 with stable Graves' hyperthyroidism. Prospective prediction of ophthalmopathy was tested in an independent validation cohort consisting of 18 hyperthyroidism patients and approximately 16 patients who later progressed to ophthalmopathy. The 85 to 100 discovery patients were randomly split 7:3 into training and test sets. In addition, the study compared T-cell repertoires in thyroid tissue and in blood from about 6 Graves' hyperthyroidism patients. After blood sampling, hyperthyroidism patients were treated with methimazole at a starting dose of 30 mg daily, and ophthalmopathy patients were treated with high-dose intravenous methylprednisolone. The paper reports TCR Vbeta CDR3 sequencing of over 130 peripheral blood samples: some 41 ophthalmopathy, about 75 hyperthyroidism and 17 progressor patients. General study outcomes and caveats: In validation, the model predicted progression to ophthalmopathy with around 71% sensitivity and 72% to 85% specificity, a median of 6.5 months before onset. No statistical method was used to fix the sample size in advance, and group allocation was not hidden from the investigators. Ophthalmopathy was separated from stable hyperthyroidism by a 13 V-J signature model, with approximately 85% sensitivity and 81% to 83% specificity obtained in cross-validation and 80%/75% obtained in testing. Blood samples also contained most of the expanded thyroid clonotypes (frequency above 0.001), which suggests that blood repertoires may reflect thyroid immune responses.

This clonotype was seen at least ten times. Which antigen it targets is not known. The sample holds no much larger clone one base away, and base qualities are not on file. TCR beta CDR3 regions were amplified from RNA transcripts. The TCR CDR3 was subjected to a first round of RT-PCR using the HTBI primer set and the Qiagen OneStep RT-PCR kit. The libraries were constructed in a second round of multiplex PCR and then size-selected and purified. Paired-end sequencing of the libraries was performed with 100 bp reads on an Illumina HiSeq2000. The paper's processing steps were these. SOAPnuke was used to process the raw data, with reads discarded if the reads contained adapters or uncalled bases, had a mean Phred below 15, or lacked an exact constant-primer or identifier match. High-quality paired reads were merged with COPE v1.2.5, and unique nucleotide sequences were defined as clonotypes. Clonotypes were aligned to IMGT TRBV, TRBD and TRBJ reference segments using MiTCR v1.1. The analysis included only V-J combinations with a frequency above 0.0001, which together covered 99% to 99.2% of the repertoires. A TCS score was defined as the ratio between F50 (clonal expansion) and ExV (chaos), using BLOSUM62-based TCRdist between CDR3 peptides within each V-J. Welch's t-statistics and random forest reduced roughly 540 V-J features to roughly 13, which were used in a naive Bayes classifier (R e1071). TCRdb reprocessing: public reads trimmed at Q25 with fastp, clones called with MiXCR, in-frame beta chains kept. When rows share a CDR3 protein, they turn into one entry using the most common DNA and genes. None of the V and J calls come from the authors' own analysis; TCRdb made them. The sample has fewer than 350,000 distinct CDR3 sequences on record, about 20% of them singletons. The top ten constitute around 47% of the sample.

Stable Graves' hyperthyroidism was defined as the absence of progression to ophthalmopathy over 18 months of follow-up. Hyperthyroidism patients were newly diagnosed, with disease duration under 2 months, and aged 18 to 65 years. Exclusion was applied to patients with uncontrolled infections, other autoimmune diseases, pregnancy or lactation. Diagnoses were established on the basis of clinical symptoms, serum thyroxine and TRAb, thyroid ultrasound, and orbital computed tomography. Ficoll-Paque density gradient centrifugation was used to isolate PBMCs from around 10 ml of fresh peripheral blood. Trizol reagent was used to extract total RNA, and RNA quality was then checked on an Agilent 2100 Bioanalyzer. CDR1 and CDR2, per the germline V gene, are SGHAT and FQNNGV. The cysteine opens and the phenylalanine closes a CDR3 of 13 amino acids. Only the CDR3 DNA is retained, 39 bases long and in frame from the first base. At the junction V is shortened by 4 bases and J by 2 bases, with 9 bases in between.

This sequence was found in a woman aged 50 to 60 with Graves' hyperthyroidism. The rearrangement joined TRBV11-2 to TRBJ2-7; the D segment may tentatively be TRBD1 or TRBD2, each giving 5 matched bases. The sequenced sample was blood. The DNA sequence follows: TGTGCCAGCAGCTGGGACGGGCCCTACGAGCAGTACTTC. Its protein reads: CASSWDGPYEQYF. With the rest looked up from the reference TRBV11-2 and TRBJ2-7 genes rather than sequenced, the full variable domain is EAGVAQSPRYKIIEKRQSVAFWCNPISGHATLYWYQQILGQGPKLLIQFQNNGVVDDSQLPKDRFSAERLKGVDSTLKIQPAKLEDSAVYLCASSWDGPYEQYFGPGTRLTVT.